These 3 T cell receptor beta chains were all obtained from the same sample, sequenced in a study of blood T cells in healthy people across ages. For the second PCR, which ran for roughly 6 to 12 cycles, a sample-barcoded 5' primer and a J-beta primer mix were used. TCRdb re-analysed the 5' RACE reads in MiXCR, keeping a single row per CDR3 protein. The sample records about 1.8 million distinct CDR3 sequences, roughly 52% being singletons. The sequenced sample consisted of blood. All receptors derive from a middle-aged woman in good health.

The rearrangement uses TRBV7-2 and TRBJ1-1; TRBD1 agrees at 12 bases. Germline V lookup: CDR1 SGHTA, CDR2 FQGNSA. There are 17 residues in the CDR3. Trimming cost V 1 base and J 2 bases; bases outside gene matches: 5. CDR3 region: CASSLGPGTGGNTEAFF. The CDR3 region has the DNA TGTGCCAGCAGCTTAGGCCCAGGGACAGGGGGCAACACTGAAGCTTTCTTT.

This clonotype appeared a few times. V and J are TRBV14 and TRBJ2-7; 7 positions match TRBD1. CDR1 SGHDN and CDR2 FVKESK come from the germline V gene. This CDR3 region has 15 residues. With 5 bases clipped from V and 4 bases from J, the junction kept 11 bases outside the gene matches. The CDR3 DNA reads TGTGCCAGCAGCTTCCGGGACAGCCTCGTTTACGAGCAGTACTTC. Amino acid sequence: CASSFRDSLVYEQYF.

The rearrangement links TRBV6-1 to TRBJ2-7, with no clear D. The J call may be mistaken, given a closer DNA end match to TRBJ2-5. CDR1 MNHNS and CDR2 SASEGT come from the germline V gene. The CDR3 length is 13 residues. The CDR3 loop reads CASSEYGEETQYF. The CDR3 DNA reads TGTGCCAGCAGTGAATACGGCGAAGAGACCCAGTACTTC.